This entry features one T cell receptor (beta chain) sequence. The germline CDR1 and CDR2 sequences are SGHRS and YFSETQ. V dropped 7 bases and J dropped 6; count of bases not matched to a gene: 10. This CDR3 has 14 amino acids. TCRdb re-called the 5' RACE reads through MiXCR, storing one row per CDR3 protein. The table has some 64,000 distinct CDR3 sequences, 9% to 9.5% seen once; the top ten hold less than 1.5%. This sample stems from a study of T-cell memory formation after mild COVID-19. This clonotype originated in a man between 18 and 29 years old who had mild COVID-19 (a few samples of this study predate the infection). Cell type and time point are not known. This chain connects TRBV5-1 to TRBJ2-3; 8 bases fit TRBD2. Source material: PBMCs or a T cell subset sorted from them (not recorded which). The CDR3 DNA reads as TGCGCCAGCCGGACGGGGGGGCGATGGGATACGCAGTATTTT. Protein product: CASRTGGRWDTQYF.